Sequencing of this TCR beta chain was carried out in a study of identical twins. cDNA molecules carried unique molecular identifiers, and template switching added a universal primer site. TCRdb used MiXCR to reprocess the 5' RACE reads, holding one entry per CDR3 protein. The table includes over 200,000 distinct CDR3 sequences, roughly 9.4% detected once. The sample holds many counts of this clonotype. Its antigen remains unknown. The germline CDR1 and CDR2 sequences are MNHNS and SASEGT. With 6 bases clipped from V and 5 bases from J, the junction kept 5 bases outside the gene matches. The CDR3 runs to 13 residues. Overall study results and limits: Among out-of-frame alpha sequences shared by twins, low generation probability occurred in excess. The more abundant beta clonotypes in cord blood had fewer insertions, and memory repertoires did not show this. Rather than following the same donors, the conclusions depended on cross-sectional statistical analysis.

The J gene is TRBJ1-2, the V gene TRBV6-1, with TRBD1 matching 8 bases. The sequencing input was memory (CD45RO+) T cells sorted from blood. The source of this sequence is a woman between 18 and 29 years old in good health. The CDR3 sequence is CASSGDRSYGYTF. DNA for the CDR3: TGTGCCAGCAGCGGGGACAGGTCGTATGGCTACACCTTC.